Below, one TCR beta chain is given with its context. Its antigen is not known. Purity of each sorted population was above 95%. The germline V gene encodes CDR1 SEHNR and CDR2 FQNEAQ (reference sequence). With 1 base clipped from V and 11 bases from J, the junction kept 6 bases outside the gene matches. This CDR3 comprises 13 residues. Reverse transcription of all isolated RNA meant that expressed TCRB transcripts were sequenced. The data were produced by immunoSEQ multiplex PCR, yet TCRdb's version contains in-frame clones alone and is incomplete. The profile shows approximately 250,000 clones, roughly a quarter of them singletons. This sample stems from a study of beta chain features in type 1 diabetes. General study results and limits: Significant though moderate, a shortening of TCRB CDR3s appeared in all four CD4+ subsets of Type 1 diabetes patients. Using cDNA template may skew counts toward highly expressing activated cells.

Sequencing input: naive CD4+ T cells from blood. The chain uses TRBV7-9 and TRBJ1-2; TRBD1 aligns across 8 bases. This TCR was sampled from a woman under 40 with type 1 diabetes. In DNA, the CDR3 is TGTGCCAGCAGCTTAGGCAGGGGGCCCCGGTACACCTTC. It codes for CASSLGRGPRYTF.